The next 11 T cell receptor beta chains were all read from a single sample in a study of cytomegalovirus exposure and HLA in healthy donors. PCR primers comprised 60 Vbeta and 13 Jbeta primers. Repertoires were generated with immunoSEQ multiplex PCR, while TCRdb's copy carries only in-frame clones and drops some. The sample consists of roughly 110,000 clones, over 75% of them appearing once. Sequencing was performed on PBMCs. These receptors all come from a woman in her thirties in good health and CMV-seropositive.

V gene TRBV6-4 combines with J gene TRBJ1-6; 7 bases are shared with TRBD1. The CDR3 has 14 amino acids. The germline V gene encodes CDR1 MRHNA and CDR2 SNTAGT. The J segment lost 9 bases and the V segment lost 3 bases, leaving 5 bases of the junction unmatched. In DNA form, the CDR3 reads TGTGCCAGCAGTGAACAGGGGCACGGTTCACCCCTCCACTTT. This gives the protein CASSEQGHGSPLHF.

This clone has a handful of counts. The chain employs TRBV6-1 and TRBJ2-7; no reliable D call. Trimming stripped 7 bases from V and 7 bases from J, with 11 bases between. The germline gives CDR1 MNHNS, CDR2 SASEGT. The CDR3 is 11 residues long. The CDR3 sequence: CASTLNLEQYF. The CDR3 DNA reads TGTGCCAGCACCCTAAACCTGGAGCAGTACTTC.

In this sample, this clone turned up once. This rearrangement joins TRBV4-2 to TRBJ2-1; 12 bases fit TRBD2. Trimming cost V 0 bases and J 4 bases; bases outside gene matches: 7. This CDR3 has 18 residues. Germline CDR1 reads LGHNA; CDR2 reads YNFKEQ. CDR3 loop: CASSQDLAGGPRYNEQFF. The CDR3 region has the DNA TGTGCCAGCAGCCAAGATCTAGCGGGAGGGCCAAGGTACAATGAGCAGTTCTTC.

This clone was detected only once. CDR3 sequence: CASSLVSGSMDTQYF. CDR3 coding DNA: TGTGCCAGCAGCTTAGTTAGCGGCAGCATGGATACGCAGTATTTT. This chain uses TRBV7-8 with TRBJ2-3; weak D call: TRBD2 (6 bases). This CDR3 region has 15 residues. Germline V lookup: CDR1 SGHVS, CDR2 FQNEAQ. Trimming took 1 base from V and 6 from J, leaving 14 bases between them. The full variable domain, completed using reference TRBV7-8 and TRBJ2-3, is GAGVSQSPRYKVAKRGQDVALRCDPISGHVSLFWYQQALGQGPEFLTYFQNEAQLDKSGLPSDRFFAERPEGSVSTLKIQRTQQEDSAVYLCASSLVSGSMDTQYFGPGTRLTVL.

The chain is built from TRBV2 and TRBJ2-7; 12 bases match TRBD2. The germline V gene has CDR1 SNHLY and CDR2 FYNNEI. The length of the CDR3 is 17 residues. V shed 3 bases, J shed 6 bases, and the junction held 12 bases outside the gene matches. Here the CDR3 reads CASSDSGLAGTTAEQYF. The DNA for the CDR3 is TGTGCCAGCAGTGATTCCGGACTAGCGGGAACCACTGCCGAGCAGTACTTC.

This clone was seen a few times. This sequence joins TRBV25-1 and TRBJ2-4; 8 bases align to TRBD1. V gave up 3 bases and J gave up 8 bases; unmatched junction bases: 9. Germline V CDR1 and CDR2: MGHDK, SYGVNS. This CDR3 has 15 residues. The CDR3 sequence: CASSDGGRGRDIQYF. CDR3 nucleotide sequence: TGTGCCAGCAGTGATGGGGGCAGGGGGCGGGACATTCAGTACTTC.

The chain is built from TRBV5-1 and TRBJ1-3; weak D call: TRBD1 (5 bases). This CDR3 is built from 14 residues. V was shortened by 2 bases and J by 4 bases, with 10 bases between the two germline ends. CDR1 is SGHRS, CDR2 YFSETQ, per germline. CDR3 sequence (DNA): TGCGCCAGCAGCTTATCAGGGAAAGGAAACACCATATATTTT. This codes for CASSLSGKGNTIYF.

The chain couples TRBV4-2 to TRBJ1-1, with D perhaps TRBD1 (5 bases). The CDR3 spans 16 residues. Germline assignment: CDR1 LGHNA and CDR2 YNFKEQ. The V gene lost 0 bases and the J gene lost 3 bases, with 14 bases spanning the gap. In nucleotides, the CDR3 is TGTGCCAGCAGCCAAGAACCCATGGGGGGGGACACTGAAGCTTTCTTT. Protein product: CASSQEPMGGDTEAFF.

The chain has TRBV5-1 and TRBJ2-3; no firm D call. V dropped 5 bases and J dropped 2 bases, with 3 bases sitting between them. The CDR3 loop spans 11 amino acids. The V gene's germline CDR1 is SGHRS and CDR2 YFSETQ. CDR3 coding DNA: TGCGCCAGCAGTCTCACAGATACGCAGTATTTT. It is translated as CASSLTDTQYF.

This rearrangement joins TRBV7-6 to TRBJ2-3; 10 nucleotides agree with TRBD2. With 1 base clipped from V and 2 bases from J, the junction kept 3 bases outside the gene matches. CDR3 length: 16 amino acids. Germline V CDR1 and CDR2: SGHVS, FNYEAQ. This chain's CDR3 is CASSLERGGDTDTQYF. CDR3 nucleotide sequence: TGTGCCAGCAGCTTAGAGCGGGGGGGGGACACAGATACGCAGTATTTT. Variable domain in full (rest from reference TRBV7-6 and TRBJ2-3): GAGVSQSPRYKVTKRGQDVALRCDPISGHVSLYWYRQALGQGPEFLTYFNYEAQQDKSGLPNDRFSAERPEGSISTLTIQRTEQRDSAMYRCASSLERGGDTDTQYFGPGTRLTVL.

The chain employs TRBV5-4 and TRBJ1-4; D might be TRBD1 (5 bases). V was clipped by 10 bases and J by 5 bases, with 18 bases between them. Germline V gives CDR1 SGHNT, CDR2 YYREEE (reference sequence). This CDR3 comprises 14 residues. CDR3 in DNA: TGTGCCTCCAGCGACCAGGGCGTAAATGAAAAACTGTTTTTT. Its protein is CASSDQGVNEKLFF.